This T cell receptor (beta chain) was recovered during a study of T-cell memory formation after mild COVID-19. V was trimmed by 5 bases and J by 1 base, leaving 11 bases between them. The CDR3 covers 15 residues. Germline CDR1 is SGHAT and CDR2 is FQDESV (reference sequence). This clonotype turned up a few times. TCRdb reprocessed the 5' RACE reads via MiXCR and lists one record per CDR3 protein. The repertoire holds 300,000 to 400,000 distinct CDR3 sequences, with under 30% as singletons. The J gene is TRBJ2-2, the V gene TRBV11-1; possible D gene TRBD1, 5 bases. Sequencing was carried out using PBMCs or a T cell subset sorted from them (not recorded which). The clonotype was recovered from an adult woman who had mild COVID-19 (a few samples of this study predate the infection). Cell type and time point are not known. The CDR3 loop reads CASSPGHVNTGELFF. CDR3 DNA sequence: TGTGCCAGCAGCCCCGGACACGTGAACACCGGGGAGCTGTTTTTT.